This entry features one TCR beta chain sequence. Its matching antigen is unknown. The data were obtained in a study of shared clonotypes between healthy human individuals. General study findings and limits: Donors were few, which limited the genetic and exposure-history diversity represented.

The CDR3 runs 14 residues. Germline CDR1 SGHAT, CDR2 FQNNGV. Trimming removed 7 bases from V and 2 bases from J, with 15 bases in between. Measured with immunoSEQ multiplex PCR; TCRdb has only the in-frame clones, and not every one. Among about 2.2 million clones, 93% were seen once, and the ten largest hold 1.5% to 2%. The naive CD8 population came from CD45RO-negative cells selected for CCR7, without terminally differentiated effector memory CD45RA+ cells. The study drew its donors from healthy HIV-negative adults without recent acute infections or vaccinations. The sequenced material came from naive CD8+ T cells from PBMCs. This sequence was found in a man in his late teens or twenties in good health. Some clones in this sample may be carry-over from other donors' samples. The chain couples TRBV11-2 to TRBJ2-7, with a possible D match to TRBD1 (7 bases). CDR3 sequence: CASTPGGGPYEQYF. CDR3 bases: TGTGCCAGCACCCCCGGAGGGGGCCCCTACGAGCAGTACTTC.